This TCR beta chain was documented in a study of CD8+CD57+ T cells in acquired aplastic anemia. Whole-study context: Sorting CD4+ and CD8+ cells gave DNA averaging approximately 3 ug.

Both TCR beta VDJ combination and CDR3 sequence profiling were carried out. Genomic DNA was the template for this profiling. A single record per CDR3 protein comes from TCRdb applying MiXCR to the reads. The table lists 120,000 or so distinct CDR3 sequences, almost 40% of them singletons. Germline loops: CDR1 MNHNY, CDR2 SVGAGI (reference sequence). The germline V and J ends were trimmed by 2 bases and 0 bases, with 10 bases remaining between them. This CDR3 spans 15 amino acids. Patients who underwent sequencing had shown CD8+CD57+ cell expansion by flow cytometry. The table lists this clonotype with many counts.

The chain recombines TRBV6-6 with TRBJ1-1; D is perhaps TRBD1 (5 bases). This TCR was sampled from a human donor with aplastic anemia. Input material: sorted CD4+, CD8+, or CD8+CD57+ T cells (not recorded which) from PBMCs. Here the CDR3 DNA reads TGTGCCAGCAGTTACCACGCACAGGTGAACACTGAAGCTTTCTTT. Its translation is CASSYHAQVNTEAFF.